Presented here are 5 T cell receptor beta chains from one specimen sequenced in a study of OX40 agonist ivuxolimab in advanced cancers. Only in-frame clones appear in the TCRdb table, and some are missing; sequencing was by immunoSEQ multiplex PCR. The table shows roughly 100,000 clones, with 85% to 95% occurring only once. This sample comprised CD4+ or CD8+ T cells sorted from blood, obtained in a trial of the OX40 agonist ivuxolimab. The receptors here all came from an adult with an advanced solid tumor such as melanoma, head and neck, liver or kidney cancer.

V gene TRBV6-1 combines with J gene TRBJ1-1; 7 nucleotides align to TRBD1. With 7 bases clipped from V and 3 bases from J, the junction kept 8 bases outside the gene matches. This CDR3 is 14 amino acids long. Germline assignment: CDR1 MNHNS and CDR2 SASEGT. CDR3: CASMNRGADTEAFF. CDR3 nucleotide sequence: TGTGCCAGCATGAACAGGGGTGCGGACACTGAAGCTTTCTTT.

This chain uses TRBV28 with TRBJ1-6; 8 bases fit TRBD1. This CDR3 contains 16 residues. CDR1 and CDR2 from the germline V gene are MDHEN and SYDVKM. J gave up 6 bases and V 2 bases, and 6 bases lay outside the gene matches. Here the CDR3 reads CASSLELGTGNSPLHF. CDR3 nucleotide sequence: TGTGCCAGCAGTTTAGAGTTGGGGACAGGTAATTCACCCCTCCACTTT.

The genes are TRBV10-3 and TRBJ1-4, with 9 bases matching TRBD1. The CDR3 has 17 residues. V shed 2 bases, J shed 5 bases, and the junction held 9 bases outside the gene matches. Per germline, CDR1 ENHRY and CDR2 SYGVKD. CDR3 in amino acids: CAISEPMTGGLNEKLFF. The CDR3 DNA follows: TGTGCCATCAGTGAGCCAATGACAGGGGGACTAAATGAAAAACTGTTTTTT.

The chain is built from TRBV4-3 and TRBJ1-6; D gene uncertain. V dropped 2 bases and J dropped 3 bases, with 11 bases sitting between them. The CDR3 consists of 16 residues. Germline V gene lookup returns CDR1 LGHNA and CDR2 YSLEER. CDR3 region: CASSQHEAVYNSPLHF. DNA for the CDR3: TGCGCCAGCAGCCAACATGAGGCCGTCTATAATTCACCCCTCCACTTT.

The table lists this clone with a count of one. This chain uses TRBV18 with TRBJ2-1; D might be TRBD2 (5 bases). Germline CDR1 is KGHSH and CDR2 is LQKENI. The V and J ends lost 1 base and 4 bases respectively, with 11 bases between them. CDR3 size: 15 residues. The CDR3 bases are TGTGCCAGCTCACCACTACTAGGTCCATACAATGAGCAGTTCTTC. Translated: CASSPLLGPYNEQFF. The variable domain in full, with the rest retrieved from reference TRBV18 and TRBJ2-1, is NAGVMQNPRHLVRRRGQEARLRCSPMKGHSHVYWYRQLPEEGLKFMVYLQKENIIDESGMPKERFSAEFPKEGPSILRIQQVVRGDSAAYFCASSPLLGPYNEQFFGPGTRLTVL.